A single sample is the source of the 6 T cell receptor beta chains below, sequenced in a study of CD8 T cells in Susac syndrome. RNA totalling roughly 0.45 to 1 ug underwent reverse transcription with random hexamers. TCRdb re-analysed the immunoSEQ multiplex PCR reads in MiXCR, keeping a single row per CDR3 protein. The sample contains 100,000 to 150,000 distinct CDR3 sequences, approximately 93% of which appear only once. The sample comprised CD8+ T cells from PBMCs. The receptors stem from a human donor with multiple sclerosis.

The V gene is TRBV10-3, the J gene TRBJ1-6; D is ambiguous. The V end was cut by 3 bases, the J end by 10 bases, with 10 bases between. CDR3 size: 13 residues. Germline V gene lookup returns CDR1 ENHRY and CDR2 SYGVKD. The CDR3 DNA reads TGTGCCATCAGTGAATCCTTCGGCTCACCCCTCCACTTT. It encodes CAISESFGSPLHF.

The CDR3 loop is CASSAAWPRRGTEAFF. Here the CDR3 DNA reads TGCGCCAGCAGTGCTGCATGGCCCCGTCGCGGCACTGAAGCTTTCTTT. The J gene is TRBJ1-1, the V gene TRBV10-2; D is unresolved. Germline assignment: CDR1 WSHSY and CDR2 SAAADI. The V and J ends lost 4 bases and 4 bases respectively, with 19 bases between them. CDR3 size: 16 residues.

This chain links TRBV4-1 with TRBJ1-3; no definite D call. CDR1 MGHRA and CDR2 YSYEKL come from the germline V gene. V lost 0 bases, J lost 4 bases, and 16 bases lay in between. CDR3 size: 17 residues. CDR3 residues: CASSQDGRVASGNTIYF. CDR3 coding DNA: TGCGCCAGCAGCCAAGATGGACGGGTTGCGTCGGGAAACACCATATATTTT.

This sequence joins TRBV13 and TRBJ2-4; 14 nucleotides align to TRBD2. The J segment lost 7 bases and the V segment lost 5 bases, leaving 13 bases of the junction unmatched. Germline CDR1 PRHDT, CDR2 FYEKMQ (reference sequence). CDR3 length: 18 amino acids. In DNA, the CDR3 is TGTGCCAGCAGCCCTATCCCGGGACTAGCGGGAGATACGAACATTCAGTACTTC. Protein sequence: CASSPIPGLAGDTNIQYF.

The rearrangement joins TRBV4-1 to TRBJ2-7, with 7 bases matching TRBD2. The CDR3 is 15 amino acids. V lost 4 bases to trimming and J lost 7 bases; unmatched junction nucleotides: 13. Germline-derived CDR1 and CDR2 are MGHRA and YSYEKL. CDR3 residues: CASSPTVNGGSEQYF. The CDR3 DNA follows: TGCGCCAGCAGCCCAACCGTAAACGGGGGGTCTGAGCAGTACTTC.

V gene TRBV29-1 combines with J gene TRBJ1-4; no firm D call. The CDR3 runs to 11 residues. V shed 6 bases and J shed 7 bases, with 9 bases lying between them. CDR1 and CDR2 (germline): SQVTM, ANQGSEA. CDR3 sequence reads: CSVLTGEKLFF. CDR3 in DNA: TGCAGCGTACTAACGGGTGAAAAACTGTTTTTT.